The 14 T cell receptor beta chains in this list originate from one sample, sequenced in a study of early T cells in non-severe SARS-CoV-2 infection. TCRdb processed the 5' RACE reads anew with MiXCR; each CDR3 protein has one entry. The data show tens of thousands of distinct CDR3 sequences, just under 4% seen once. The sequencing input was whole blood. The receptor source for this set is an adult who was a healthcare worker with PCR-confirmed SARS-CoV-2 infection or an uninfected control (not recorded which).

This clonotype showed up just a few times. This chain joins TRBV10-3 and TRBJ2-2; D may match TRBD1 or TRBD2 (5 bases each). Trimming left V 0 bases short and J 6 bases short, with 8 bases between. Germline V CDR1 and CDR2: ENHRY, SYGVKD. This CDR3 contains 14 residues. The CDR3 reads CAISESGEPGELFF. Here the CDR3 DNA reads TGTGCCATCAGTGAGTCGGGGGAGCCCGGGGAGCTGTTTTTT.

Concerning this clonotype itself: Just one base apart from a much larger clone, this may be a read error. J is TRBJ1-5 and V is TRBV12-3 or TRBV12-4; D possibly corresponds to TRBD2 (6 bases). The J call is in doubt because the DNA end fits TRBJ2-3 better. The CDR3 is 14 amino acids. The CDR3, as DNA: TGTGCCAGCAGCGAGGAGGGTGGAAATCAGCCCCAGTATTTT. Encoded protein: CASSEEGGNQPQYF.

This clonotype occurred many times. This chain links TRBV4-3 with TRBJ2-1; 11 bases align to TRBD2. This CDR3 region has 19 residues. The germline V gene encodes CDR1 LGHNA and CDR2 YSLEER. With V trimmed by 3 bases and J by 2 bases, 12 bases remained unmatched. The CDR3 DNA sequence: TGCGCCAGCAGCCAGGCGACATCACCGGGACTAGCGGCCTACAATGAGCAGTTCTTC. As protein: CASSQATSPGLAAYNEQFF.

This clonotype appeared many times. J is TRBJ1-1 and V is TRBV5-1; no clear D gene. The CDR3 covers 11 residues. V was clipped by 5 bases and J by 2 bases, with 4 bases between them. Germline V lookup: CDR1 SGHRS, CDR2 YFSETQ. The CDR3 protein is CASRSNTEAFF. The CDR3 DNA follows: TGCGCCAGCAGGAGCAACACTGAAGCTTTCTTT.

This clonotype came up many times. The chain carries TRBV29-1 and TRBJ2-2; tentatively, D is TRBD1 (6 bases). CDR1 SQVTM and CDR2 ANQGSEA come from the germline V gene. V was pared by 4 bases and J by 1 base, with 13 bases between. The CDR3 is 15 amino acids. CDR3 bases: TGCAGCGTTGTACAGGGCCCCTTGAACACCGGGGAGCTGTTTTTT. Protein product: CSVVQGPLNTGELFF.

The table lists this clonotype with many counts. The chain couples TRBV4-3 to TRBJ2-1; possibly TRBD2 for D (6 bases). Trimming removed 1 base from V and 12 bases from J, with 19 bases in between. The germline gives CDR1 LGHNA, CDR2 YSLEER. There are 15 residues in the CDR3. The CDR3 loop reads CASSQGLGLRDGQFF. The CDR3 nucleotides read TGCGCCAGCAGCCAAGGGTTGGGTTTGCGGGACGGGCAGTTCTTC.

This clonotype was counted ten times or more. The chain uses TRBV3-1 and TRBJ1-2, with D possibly matching TRBD1 (6 bases). The CDR3 has 13 residues. The germline V gene encodes CDR1 LGHDT and CDR2 YNNKEL (reference sequence). V lost 3 bases, J lost 3 bases, and 8 bases lay in between. In nucleotides, the CDR3 is TGTGCCAGCAGCCACAGGGGCGACTATGGCTACACCTTC. This encodes CASSHRGDYGYTF.

This clonotype has a count of ten or more. V usage is TRBV21-1 and J usage is TRBJ2-7; TRBD1 was called by the table and not checked on the DNA. TRBV21-1 is assigned pseudogene status. The CDR3 runs 14 residues. The CDR3 DNA sequence: TGTGCCAGCAGCAAAGAGGGGCAGGCCCACGAGCAGTACGTC. Translated: CASSKEGQAHEQYV.

This clonotype was seen repeatedly, ten times or more. The gene calls are TRBV4-2 and TRBJ1-2; no clear D. The CDR3 contains 13 residues. V was trimmed by 0 bases and J by 5 bases, leaving 7 bases between them. Germline V CDR1 and CDR2: LGHNA, YNFKEQ. CDR3 DNA sequence: TGTGCCAGCAGCCAAGATAAAGGGTATGGCTACACCTTC. Translated, it gives CASSQDKGYGYTF.

At least ten counts were recorded for this clonotype. The rearrangement joins TRBV5-1 to TRBJ1-1; D unclear. The germline CDR1 and CDR2 sequences are SGHRS and YFSETQ. Trimming cost V 4 bases and J 1 base, with 2 bases left between them. The CDR3 totals 11 residues. The CDR3 bases are TGCGCCAGCAGCGGGAACACTGAAGCTTTCTTT. Its protein product is CASSGNTEAFF.

This clonotype occurred a few times. The chain joins TRBV7-9 to TRBJ2-1; D not resolved. Per the germline V gene, CDR1 is SEHNR and CDR2 is FQNEAQ (reference sequence). This CDR3 comprises 15 residues. Trimming removed 1 base at V and 1 base at J, with 8 bases between. The CDR3 coding sequence is TGTGCCAGCAGCTTAGATTCTTGGTCCTACAATGAGCAGTTCTTC. Translation: CASSLDSWSYNEQFF.

This clonotype was counted many times. The rearrangement joins TRBV10-3 to TRBJ2-3; weak D call: TRBD2 (6 bases). The germline V gene has CDR1 ENHRY and CDR2 SYGVKD. The CDR3 contains 17 residues. The V end lost 2 bases, the J end lost 0 bases, and 15 bases lay between the germline ends. CDR3 protein: CAISEGRDPTSTDTQYF. For the CDR3, the DNA is TGTGCCATCAGTGAGGGGCGGGATCCTACTAGCACAGATACGCAGTATTTT.

There are many counts of this clonotype. The rearrangement uses TRBV5-4 and TRBJ2-1; the match to TRBD1 covers 9 bases. The V gene end was trimmed by 4 bases and the J gene end by 5 bases; junction bases not matched to a gene: 4. CDR1 is SGHNT, CDR2 YYREEE, per germline (reference sequence). The CDR3 extends over 14 amino acids. This CDR3 is CASSPGQGNNEQFF. As DNA, the CDR3 is TGTGCCAGCAGCCCCGGACAGGGGAACAATGAGCAGTTCTTC.

This clonotype was detected ten times or more. The CDR3 loop reads CASSDLDRYTGELFF. CDR3 bases: TGTGCCAGCAGTGACCTGGACAGGTACACCGGGGAGCTGTTTTTT. This chain uses TRBV2 with TRBJ2-2; 7 bases fit TRBD1. The length of the CDR3 is 15 residues. CDR1 is SNHLY, CDR2 FYNNEI, per germline. V was clipped by 3 bases and J by 3 bases; unmatched bases: 4.